This T cell receptor (beta chain) was documented in a study of cytomegalovirus exposure and HLA in healthy donors. The CDR3 runs 16 residues. Unmatched junction bases numbered 14, after V lost 5 bases and J lost 6 bases. CDR1 is SGHAT and CDR2 is FQNNGV in the germline V gene. The study ran its PCR with 60 Vbeta and 13 Jbeta primers. Assay: immunoSEQ multiplex PCR; the TCRdb copy retains only in-frame clones and omits some. The repertoire consists of approximately 100,000 clones, with 85% occurring once and the leading ten covering around 7%. Comments on this clone: Its antigen remains unknown.

Broader study findings: 87-base-pair reads could not separate some V segments, including TRBV6-2 and TRBV6-3.

The sequenced material came from PBMCs. The clonotype originates from a man aged 40-49 years in good health and CMV-seropositive. The chain uses TRBV11-2 and TRBJ2-5; TRBD2 matches at 8 bases. The CDR3: CASSGPGGSGIQTQYF. CDR3 coding DNA: TGTGCCAGCAGCGGGCCCGGTGGTAGCGGGATACAGACCCAGTACTTC.